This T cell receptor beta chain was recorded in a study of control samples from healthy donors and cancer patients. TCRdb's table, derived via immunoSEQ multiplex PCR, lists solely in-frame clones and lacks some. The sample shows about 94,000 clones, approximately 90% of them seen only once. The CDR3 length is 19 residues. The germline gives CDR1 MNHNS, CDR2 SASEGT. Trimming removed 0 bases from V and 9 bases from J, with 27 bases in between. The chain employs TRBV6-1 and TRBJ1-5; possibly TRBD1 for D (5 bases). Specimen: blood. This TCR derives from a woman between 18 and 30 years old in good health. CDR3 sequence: CASSEALEADSRLQRPQHF. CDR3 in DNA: TGTGCCAGCAGTGAAGCGCTCGAGGCAGACAGCCGTTTACAGCGGCCCCAGCATTTT.